The source of this T cell receptor beta chain is a study of T-cell memory formation after mild COVID-19. TCRdb re-called the 5' RACE reads with MiXCR, one entry per CDR3 protein. This table holds 110,000 or so distinct CDR3 sequences, over 15% found once. This clonotype was counted a few times. Germline CDR1 and CDR2: SGHAT and FQNNGV. V was cut by 5 bases and J by 7 bases, with 15 bases left in between. The CDR3 spans 14 residues. V and J are TRBV11-2 and TRBJ2-1; possible D gene TRBD1, 6 bases. The sequencing input was PBMCs or a T cell subset sorted from them (not recorded which). The TCR originated in a man aged 18 to 29 who had mild COVID-19 (a few samples of this study predate the infection). Cell type and time point are not known. In DNA form, the CDR3 reads TGTGCCAGCAGCAGTATCAGGGGTCAGAATGAGCAGTTCTTC. It is translated as CASSSIRGQNEQFF.